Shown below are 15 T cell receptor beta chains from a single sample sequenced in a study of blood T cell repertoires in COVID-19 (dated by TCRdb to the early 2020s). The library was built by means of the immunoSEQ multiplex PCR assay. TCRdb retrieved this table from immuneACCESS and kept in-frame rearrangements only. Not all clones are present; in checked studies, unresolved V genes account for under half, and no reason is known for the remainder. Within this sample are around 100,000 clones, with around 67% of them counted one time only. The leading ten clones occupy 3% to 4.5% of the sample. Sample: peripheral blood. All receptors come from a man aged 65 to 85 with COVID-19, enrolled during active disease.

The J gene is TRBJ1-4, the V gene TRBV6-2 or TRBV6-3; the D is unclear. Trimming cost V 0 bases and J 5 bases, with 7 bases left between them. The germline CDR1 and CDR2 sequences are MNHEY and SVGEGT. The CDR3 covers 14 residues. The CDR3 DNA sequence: TGTGCCAGCAGTTACTCGCGGCAGAATGAAAAACTGTTTTTT. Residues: CASSYSRQNEKLFF.

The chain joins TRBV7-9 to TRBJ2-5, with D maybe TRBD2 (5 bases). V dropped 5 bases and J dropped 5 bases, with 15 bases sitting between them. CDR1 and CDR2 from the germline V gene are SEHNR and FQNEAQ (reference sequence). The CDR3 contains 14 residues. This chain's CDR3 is CASSQETERETQYF. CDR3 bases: TGTGCCAGCAGCCAGGAGACGGAGCGGGAGACCCAGTACTTC.

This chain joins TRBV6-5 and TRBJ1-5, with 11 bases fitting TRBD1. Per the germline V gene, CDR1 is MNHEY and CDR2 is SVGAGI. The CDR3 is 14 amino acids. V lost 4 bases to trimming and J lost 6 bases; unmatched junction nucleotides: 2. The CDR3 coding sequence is TGTGCCAGCAGTTCCGGACAGGGGGCTCAGCCCCAGCATTTT. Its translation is CASSSGQGAQPQHF.

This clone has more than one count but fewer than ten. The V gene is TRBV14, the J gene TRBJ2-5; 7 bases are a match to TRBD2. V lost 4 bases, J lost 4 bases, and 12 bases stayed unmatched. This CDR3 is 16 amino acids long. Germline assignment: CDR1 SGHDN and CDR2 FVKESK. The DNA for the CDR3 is TGTGCCAGCAGCCCTTCTGGCGGGAGTGTGCTAGAGACCCAGTACTTC. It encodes CASSPSGGSVLETQYF.

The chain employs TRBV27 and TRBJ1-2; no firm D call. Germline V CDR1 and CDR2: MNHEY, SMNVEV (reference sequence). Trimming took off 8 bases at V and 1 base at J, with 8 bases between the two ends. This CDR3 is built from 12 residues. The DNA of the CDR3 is TGTGCCAGCTGGCGGGGTAACTATGGCTACACCTTC. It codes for CASWRGNYGYTF.

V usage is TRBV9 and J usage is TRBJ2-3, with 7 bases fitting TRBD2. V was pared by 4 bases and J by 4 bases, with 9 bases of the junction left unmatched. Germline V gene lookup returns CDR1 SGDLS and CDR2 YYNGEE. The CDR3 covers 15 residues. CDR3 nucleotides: TGTGCCAGCAGCAAAGGCGGGAGTGACGCAGATACGCAGTATTTT. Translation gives CASSKGGSDADTQYF.

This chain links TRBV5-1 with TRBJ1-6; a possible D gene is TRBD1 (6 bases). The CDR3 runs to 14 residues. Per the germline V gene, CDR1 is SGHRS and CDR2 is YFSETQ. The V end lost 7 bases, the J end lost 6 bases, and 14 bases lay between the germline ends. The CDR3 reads CASGRGPGNSPLHF. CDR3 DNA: TGCGCCAGCGGCAGGGGTCCGGGTAATTCACCCCTCCACTTT.

The CDR3 nucleotides are TGTGCCAGCAGTAAGCAGGGGGCTGGCGGGGAGCTGTTTTTT. It encodes CASSKQGAGGELFF. This chain links TRBV6-5 with TRBJ2-2, with 8 bases matching TRBD1. J lost 7 bases, V lost 5 bases, and 6 bases had no gene match. The CDR3 consists of 14 residues. Per germline, CDR1 MNHEY and CDR2 SVGAGI.

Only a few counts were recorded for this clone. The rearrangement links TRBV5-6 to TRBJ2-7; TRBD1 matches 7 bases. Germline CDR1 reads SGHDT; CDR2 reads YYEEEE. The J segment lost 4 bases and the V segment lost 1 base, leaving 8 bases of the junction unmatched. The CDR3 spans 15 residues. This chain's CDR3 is CASSLNQGDAYEQYF. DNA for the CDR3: TGTGCCAGCAGCTTGAATCAGGGGGATGCGTACGAGCAGTACTTC.

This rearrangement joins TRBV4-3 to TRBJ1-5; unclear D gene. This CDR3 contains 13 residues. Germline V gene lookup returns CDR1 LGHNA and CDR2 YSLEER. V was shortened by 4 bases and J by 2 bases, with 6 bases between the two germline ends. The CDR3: CASSRTGNQPQHF. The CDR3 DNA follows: TGCGCCAGCAGCCGAACAGGCAATCAGCCCCAGCATTTT.

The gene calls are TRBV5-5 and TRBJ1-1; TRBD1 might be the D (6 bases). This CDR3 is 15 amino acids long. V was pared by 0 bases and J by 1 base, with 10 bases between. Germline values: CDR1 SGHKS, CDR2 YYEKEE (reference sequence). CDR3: CASSLAGGANTEAFF. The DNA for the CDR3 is TGTGCCAGCAGCTTGGCTGGGGGCGCGAACACTGAAGCTTTCTTT.

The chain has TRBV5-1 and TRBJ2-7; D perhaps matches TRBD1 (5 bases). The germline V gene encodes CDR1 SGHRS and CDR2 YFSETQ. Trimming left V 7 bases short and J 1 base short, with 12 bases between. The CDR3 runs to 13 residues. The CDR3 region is CASAQGGSYEQYF. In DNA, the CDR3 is TGCGCCAGCGCCCAGGGTGGATCCTACGAGCAGTACTTC.

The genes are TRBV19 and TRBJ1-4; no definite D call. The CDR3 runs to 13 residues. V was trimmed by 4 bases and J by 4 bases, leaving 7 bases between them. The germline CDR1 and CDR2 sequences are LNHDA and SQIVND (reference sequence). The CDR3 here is CASSNAYNEKLFF. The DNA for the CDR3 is TGTGCCAGTAGTAATGCCTATAATGAAAAACTGTTTTTT.

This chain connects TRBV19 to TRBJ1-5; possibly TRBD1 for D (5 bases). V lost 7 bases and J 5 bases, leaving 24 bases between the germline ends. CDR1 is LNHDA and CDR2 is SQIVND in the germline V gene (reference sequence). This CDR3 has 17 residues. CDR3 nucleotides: TGTGCCAGTATTCCGAACGACGACAGAATTACTTATCAGCCCCAGCATTTT. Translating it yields CASIPNDDRITYQPQHF.

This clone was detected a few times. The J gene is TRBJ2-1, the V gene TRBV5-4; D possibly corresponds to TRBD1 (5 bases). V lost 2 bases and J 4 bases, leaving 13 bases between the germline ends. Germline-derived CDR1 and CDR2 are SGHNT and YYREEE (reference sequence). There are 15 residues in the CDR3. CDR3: CASSLGQRRYNEQFF. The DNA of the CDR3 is TGTGCCAGCAGCTTAGGACAACGTCGGTACAATGAGCAGTTCTTC. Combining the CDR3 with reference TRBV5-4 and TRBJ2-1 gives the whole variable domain ETGVTQSPTHLIKTRGQQVTLRCSSQSGHNTVSWYQQALGQGPQFIFQYYREEENGRGNFPPRFSGLQFPNYSSELNVNALELDDSALYLCASSLGQRRYNEQFFGPGTRLTVL.